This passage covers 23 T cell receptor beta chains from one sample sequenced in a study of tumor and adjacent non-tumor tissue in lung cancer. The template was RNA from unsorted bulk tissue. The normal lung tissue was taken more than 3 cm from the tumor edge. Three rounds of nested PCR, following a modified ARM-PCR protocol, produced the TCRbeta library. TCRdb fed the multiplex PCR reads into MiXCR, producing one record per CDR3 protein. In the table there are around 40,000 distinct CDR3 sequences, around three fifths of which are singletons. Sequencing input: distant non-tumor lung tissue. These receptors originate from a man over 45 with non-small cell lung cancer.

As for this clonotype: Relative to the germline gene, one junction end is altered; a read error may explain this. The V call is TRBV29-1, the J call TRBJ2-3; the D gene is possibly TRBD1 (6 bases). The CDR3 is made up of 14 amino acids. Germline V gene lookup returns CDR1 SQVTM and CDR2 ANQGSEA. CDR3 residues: CSIPSRGHTDTQYF. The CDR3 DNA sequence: TGTAGCATCCCTAGTCGGGGACACACAGATACGCAGTATTTT.

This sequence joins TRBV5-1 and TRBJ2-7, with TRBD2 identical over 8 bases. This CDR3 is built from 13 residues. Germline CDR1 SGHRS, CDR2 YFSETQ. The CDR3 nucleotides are TGTGCCAGCAGCACGGGACTAGTTGGCGAGCAGTACGTC. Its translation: CASSTGLVGEQYV.

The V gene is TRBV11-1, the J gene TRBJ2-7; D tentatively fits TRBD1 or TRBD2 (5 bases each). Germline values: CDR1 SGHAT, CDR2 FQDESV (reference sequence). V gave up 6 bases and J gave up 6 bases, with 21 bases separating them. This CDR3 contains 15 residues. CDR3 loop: CASSHERGYPCEQYF. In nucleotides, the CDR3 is TGTGCCAGCAGTCATGAGAGGGGCTACCCCTGCGAGCAGTACTTC.

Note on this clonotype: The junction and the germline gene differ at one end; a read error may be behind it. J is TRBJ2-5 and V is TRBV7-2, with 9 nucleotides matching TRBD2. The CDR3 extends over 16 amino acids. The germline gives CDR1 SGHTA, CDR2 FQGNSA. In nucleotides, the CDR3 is TGTGCCAACAGCCTGGGTCCTAGCGGGAATCGGGAGACCCAGTACTTC. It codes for CANSLGPSGNRETQYF.

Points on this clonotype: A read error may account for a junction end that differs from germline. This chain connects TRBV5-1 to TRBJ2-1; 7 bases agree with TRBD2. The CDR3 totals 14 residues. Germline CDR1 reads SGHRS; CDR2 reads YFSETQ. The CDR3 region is CTSSPLADYNEQFF. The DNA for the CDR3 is TGCACCAGTAGCCCCCTAGCGGACTACAATGAGCAGTTCTTC.

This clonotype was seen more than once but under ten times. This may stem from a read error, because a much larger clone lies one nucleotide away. CDR3 amino acids: CAISESGGTNSPIHF. The CDR3 coding sequence is TGTGCCATCAGTGAGTCGGGAGGGACAAATTCACCCATCCACTTT. This chain connects TRBV10-3 to TRBJ1-6; perhaps TRBD1 as D (6 bases). CDR3 length: 15 amino acids. The germline gives CDR1 ENHRY, CDR2 SYGVKD.

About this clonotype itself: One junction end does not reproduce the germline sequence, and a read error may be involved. In nucleotides, the CDR3 is TGTGCCATCAGTTACTCTCGGGGAACAGATACGCTGTATTTT. This gives the protein CAISYSRGTDTLYF. V usage is TRBV6-5 and J usage is TRBJ2-3, with D perhaps matching TRBD2 (5 bases). Germline lookup yields CDR1 MNHEY and CDR2 SVGAGI. The CDR3 totals 14 residues.

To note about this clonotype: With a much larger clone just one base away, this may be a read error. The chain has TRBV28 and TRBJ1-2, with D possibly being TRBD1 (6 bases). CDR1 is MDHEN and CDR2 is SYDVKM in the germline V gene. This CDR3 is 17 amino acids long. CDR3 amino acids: CVSSLPPPDSSHYGYTF. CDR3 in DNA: TGTGTCAGCAGTCTCCCCCCGCCGGACAGCTCTCACTATGGCTACACCTTC.

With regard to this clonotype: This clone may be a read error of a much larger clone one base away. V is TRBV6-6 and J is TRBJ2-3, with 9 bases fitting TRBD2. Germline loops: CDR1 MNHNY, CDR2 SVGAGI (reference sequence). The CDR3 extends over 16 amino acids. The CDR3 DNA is TGTGACAGCAGTAAGACTAGCGGCTCCTTTACAGATACGCAGTATTTT. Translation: CDSSKTSGSFTDTQYF.

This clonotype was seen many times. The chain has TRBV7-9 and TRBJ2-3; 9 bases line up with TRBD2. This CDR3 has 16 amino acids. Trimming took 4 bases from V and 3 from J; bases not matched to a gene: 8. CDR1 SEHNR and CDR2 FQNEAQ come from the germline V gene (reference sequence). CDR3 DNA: TGTGCCAGCAGCTCGTTCGCGGGGGGGCCGACAGATACGCAGTATTTT. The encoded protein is CASSSFAGGPTDTQYF.

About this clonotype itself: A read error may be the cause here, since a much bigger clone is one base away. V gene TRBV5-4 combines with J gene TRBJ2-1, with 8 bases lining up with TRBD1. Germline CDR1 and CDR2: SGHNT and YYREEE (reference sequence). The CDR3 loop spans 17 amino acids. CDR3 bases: TGTGCCAGCAACCAAGGGGGGACAGGTGATTCCTACAATGAGCAGATCTTC. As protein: CASNQGGTGDSYNEQIF.

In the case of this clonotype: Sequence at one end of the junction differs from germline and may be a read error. This CDR3 is CAWIPGQALDTQYF. For the CDR3, the DNA is TGTGCCTGGATCCCGGGACAGGCCTTAGATACGCAGTATTTC. The V gene is TRBV30, the J gene TRBJ2-3; 8 bases are shared with TRBD1. The CDR3 consists of 14 residues. Germline assignment: CDR1 GTSNPN and CDR2 SVGIG (reference sequence).

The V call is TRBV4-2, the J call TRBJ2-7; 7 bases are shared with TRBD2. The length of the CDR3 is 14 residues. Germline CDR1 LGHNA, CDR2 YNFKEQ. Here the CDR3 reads CNSSPGTTSYEQYF. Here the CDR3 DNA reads TGTAACAGCAGCCCCGGGACTACCTCCTACGAGCAGTACTTC.

CDR3 in amino acids: CASSQSGLSTDTQYF. CDR3 bases: TGTGCCAGTAGCCAAAGCGGGCTTAGCACAGATACGCAGTATTTT. This chain uses TRBV12-3 or TRBV12-4 with TRBJ2-3; TRBD2 is a possible D gene (6 bases). This CDR3 spans 15 amino acids. Trimming removed 9 bases at V and 0 bases at J, with 16 bases between.

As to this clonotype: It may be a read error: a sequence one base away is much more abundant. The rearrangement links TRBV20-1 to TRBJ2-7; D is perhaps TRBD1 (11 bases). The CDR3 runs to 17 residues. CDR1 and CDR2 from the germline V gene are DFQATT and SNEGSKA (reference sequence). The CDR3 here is CSATGQGGLASDYEQCF. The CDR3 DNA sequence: TGCAGTGCTACGGGACAGGGGGGACTAGCGAGTGACTACGAGCAGTGCTTC.

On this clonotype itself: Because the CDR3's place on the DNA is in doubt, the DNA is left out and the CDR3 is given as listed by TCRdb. The CDR3 is CASSTKFGWGNEQSF. V gene TRBV6-6 combines with J gene TRBJ2-1. CDR1 and CDR2 from the germline V gene are MNHNY and SVGAGI (reference sequence). The CDR3 length equals 15 residues, ends included.

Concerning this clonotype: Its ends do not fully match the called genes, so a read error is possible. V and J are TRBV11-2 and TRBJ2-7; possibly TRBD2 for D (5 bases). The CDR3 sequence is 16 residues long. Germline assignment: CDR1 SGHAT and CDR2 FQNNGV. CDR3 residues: CASNLAATGGGYGQYF. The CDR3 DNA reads TGTGCCAGCAACTTAGCTGCGACGGGTGGAGGTTACGGGCAGTACTTC.

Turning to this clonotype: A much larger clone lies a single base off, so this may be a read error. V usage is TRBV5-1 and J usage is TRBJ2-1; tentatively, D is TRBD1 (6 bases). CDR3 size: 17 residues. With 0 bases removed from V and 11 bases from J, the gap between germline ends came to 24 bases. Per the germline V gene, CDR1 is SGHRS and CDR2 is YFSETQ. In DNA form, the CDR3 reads TGCGCCAGCAGCTTGGGACACCGGGACATTTGGTCTGGTAAGCAGTTCTTC. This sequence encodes CASSLGHRDIWSGKQFF.

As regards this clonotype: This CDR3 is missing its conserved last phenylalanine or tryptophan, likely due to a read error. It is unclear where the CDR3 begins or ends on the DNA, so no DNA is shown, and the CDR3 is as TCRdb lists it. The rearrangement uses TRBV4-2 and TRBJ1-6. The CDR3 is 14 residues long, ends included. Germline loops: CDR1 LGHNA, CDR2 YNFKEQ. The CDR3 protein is CASSQGQGGSPLHI.

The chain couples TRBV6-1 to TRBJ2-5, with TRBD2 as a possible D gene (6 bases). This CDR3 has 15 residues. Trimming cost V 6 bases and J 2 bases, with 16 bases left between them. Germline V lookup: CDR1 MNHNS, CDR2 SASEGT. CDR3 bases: TGTGCCAGCAGCCGGACTACTGGGAGGCAAGAGACCCAGTACTTC. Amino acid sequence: CASSRTTGRQETQYF.

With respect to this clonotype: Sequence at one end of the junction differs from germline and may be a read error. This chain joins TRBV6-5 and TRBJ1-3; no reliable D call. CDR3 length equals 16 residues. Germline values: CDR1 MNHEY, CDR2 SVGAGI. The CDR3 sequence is CASTYSAVGAGKTIYF. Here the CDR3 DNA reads TGTGCCAGCACTTACTCGGCAGTCGGAGCTGGAAAGACCATATATTTT.

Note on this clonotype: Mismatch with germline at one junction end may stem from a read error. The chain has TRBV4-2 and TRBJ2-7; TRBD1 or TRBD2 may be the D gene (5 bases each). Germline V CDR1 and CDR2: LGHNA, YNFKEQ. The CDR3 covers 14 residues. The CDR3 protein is CARSNRGPPYEQYF. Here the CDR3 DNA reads TGTGCCCGCAGTAACCGGGGCCCTCCCTACGAGCAGTACTTC.

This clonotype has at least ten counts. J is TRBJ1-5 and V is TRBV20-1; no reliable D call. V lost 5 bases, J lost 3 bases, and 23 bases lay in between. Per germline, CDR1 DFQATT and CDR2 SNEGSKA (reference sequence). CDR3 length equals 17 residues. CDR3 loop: CSAPSEGRRRINQPQHF. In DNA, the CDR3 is TGCAGTGCTCCTTCGGAGGGCCGGCGGCGGATCAATCAGCCCCAGCATTTT.